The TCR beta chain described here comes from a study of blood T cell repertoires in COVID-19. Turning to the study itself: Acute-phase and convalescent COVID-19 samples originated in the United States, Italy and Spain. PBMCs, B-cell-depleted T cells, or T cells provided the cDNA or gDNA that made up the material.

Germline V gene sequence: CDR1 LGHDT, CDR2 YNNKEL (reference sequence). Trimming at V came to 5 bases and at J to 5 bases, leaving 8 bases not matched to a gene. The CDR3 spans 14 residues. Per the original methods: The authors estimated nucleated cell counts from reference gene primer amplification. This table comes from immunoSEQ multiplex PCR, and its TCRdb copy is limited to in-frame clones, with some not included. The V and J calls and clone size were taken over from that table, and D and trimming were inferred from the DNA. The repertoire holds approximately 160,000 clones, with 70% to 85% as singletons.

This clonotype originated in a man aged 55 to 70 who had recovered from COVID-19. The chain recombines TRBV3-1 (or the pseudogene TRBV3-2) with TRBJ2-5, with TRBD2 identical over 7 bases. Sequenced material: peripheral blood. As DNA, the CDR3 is TGTGCCAGCAGCACCACTAGCGTCGGGGAGACCCAGTACTTC. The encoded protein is CASSTTSVGETQYF.